This T cell receptor beta chain appears in the sequencing data of a study of T cells in Graves' hyperthyroidism and ophthalmopathy. General observations from the study: Most thyroid clonotypes with frequency above 0.001 were detected in blood. Ophthalmopathy was separated from stable hyperthyroidism by a 13 V-J model. Median prediction lead before ophthalmopathy onset was about 6.3 months with the model.

There are many counts of this clonotype. Its antigen remains unidentified. The source material, RNA transcripts, was used to amplify TCR beta CDR3 regions. During a first-round RT-PCR of the TCR CDR3, the HTBI primer set was used. TCRdb analysed the multiplex PCR reads with MiXCR anew, one entry per CDR3 protein. The sample consists of around 250,000 distinct CDR3 sequences, 13% to 15% of them appearing once. J was trimmed by 3 bases and V by 4 bases; bases with no gene match: 10. The CDR3 contains 16 residues. In germline, CDR1 is MDHEN, CDR2 SYDVKM. The J gene is TRBJ2-5, the V gene TRBV28; TRBD2 matches 8 bases. The source material was blood. This sequence originates from a woman in her thirties or forties with Graves' hyperthyroidism that later progressed to Graves' ophthalmopathy. Here the CDR3 reads CASSSGAAGEKETQYF. CDR3 coding DNA: TGTGCCAGCAGTTCGGGTGCAGCGGGGGAAAAAGAGACCCAGTACTTC.